The TCR beta chain described here comes from a study of technical replicates of blood from several donors. CDR1 and CDR2 (germline): ENHRY, SYGVKD. Trimming removed 10 bases from V and 0 bases from J, with 16 bases in between. The CDR3 is made up of 14 amino acids. Only in-frame clones appear in the TCRdb table, and some are missing; sequencing was by immunoSEQ multiplex PCR. The data show some 83,000 clones, with just over 90% seen just once and around 0.24% held by the top ten. This TCR was sampled from a human donor in good health. The V call is TRBV10-3, the J call TRBJ2-7, with TRBD1 as a possible D gene (7 bases). Specimen: T cells isolated from PBMCs. CDR3 loop: CATEGAQTSYEQYF. In DNA form, the CDR3 reads TGTGCCACGGAGGGGGCGCAGACCTCCTACGAGCAGTACTTC.